A single sample gave rise to the 19 T cell receptor beta chains below, sequenced in a study of blood T cell repertoires in COVID-19. Profiling relied on immunoSEQ multiplex PCR, and the TCRdb table lists in-frame clones only, not all of them. The table lists around 200,000 clones, over 75% of them singletons. The sequenced sample consisted of peripheral blood. Receptors originate from a man aged 40-50 years with active or convalescent COVID-19.

This chain joins TRBV11-2 and TRBJ2-3; TRBD2 matches at 11 bases. Germline loops: CDR1 SGHAT, CDR2 FQNNGV. There are 17 residues in the CDR3. V gave up 6 bases and J gave up 3 bases; unmatched junction bases: 11. The CDR3 loop is CASSPYPTSGVTDTQYF. The CDR3 nucleotides read TGTGCCAGCAGTCCCTACCCGACTAGCGGGGTTACAGATACGCAGTATTTT.

The J gene is TRBJ2-7, the V gene TRBV4-2; D gene ambiguous. The ends were cut back, 4 bases at V and 5 bases at J, with 15 bases in the middle. CDR3 length: 14 residues. Germline loops: CDR1 LGHNA, CDR2 YNFKEQ. In DNA form, the CDR3 reads TGTGCCAGCAGCCCCAGAGGCCTTCTCCACGAGCAGTACTTC. Encoded protein: CASSPRGLLHEQYF.

The CDR3 is CAPRTGNYGYTF. CDR3 bases: TGTGCCCCCAGAACAGGGAACTATGGCTACACCTTC. The genes are TRBV2 and TRBJ1-2; a weak D match, TRBD1 (6 bases). V was clipped by 11 bases and J by 2 bases, with 12 bases between them. This CDR3 region has 12 residues. Germline lookup yields CDR1 SNHLY and CDR2 FYNNEI. Full variable domain (outside the CDR3, taken from reference TRBV2 and TRBJ1-2): EPEVTQTPSHQVTQMGQEVILRCVPISNHLYFYWYRQILGQKVEFLVSFYNNEISEKSEIFDDQFSVERPDGSNFTLKIRSTKLEDSAMYFCAPRTGNYGYTFGSGTRLTVV.

The chain recombines TRBV5-8 with TRBJ1-3; tentative D call: TRBD1 (6 bases). The CDR3 has 17 amino acids. Trimming removed 1 base at V and 4 bases at J, with 18 bases between. The germline V gene encodes CDR1 SGHTS and CDR2 YDEGEE. The CDR3 loop is CASSLSHGGFGGNTIYF. The CDR3 DNA reads as TGTGCCAGCAGCTTGTCCCATGGGGGCTTCGGGGGAAACACCATATATTTT.

V gene TRBV2 combines with J gene TRBJ1-4; 9 nucleotides align to TRBD1. This CDR3 is built from 18 residues. V shed 8 bases, J shed 7 bases, and the junction held 20 bases outside the gene matches. Looked up from germline, CDR1 is SNHLY and CDR2 is FYNNEI. The CDR3 region is CASLWGGTGKFGSEKLFF. In DNA form, the CDR3 reads TGTGCCAGCCTCTGGGGCGGGACAGGGAAGTTCGGGAGTGAAAAACTGTTTTTT.

V and J are TRBV7-8 and TRBJ2-1; D is possibly TRBD1 (6 bases). Germline V lookup: CDR1 SGHVS, CDR2 FQNEAQ. CDR3 size: 15 residues. With 2 bases removed from V and 8 bases from J, the gap between germline ends came to 16 bases. CDR3 residues: CASSLTGRGGDEQFF. DNA for the CDR3: TGTGCCAGCAGCTTAACCGGGCGAGGGGGAGATGAGCAGTTCTTC.

V is TRBV6-5 and J is TRBJ1-1, with D possibly TRBD1 on 5 matching bases. CDR1 and CDR2 (germline): MNHEY, SVGAGI. This CDR3 has 13 amino acids. V was cut by 9 bases and J by 1 base, with 12 bases left in between. This CDR3 is CASAKDRNTEAFF. The CDR3, as DNA: TGTGCCAGTGCAAAAGACAGGAACACTGAAGCTTTCTTT.

This sequence joins TRBV7-9 and TRBJ1-3; D is possibly TRBD1 (5 bases). The V gene lost 6 bases and the J gene lost 0 bases, with 9 bases spanning the gap. The CDR3 is 14 amino acids. Per germline, CDR1 SEHNR and CDR2 FQNEAQ (reference sequence). Written as DNA, the CDR3 is TGTGCCAGCAGACGCGACAGCTCTGGAAACACCATATATTTT. This codes for CASRRDSSGNTIYF.

J is TRBJ2-1 and V is TRBV24-1; 8 positions match TRBD2. V lost 3 bases, J lost 9 bases, and 12 bases stayed unmatched. Germline V gives CDR1 KGHDR, CDR2 SFDVKD. The CDR3 totals 16 residues. The CDR3 DNA reads as TGTGCCACCAGTGATCCCTGGGGAAGCGGGGGAGGTGAGCAGTTCTTC. Encoded protein: CATSDPWGSGGGEQFF.

The rearrangement links TRBV6-1 to TRBJ2-3; 8 bases map to TRBD2. Germline V gene sequence: CDR1 MNHNS, CDR2 SASEGT. V was clipped by 3 bases and J by 4 bases; unmatched bases: 9. The CDR3 sequence is 16 residues long. CDR3 region: CASSETSAWGADTQYF. The CDR3 region has the DNA TGTGCCAGCAGTGAGACTAGCGCTTGGGGGGCAGATACGCAGTATTTT.

V gene TRBV18 combines with J gene TRBJ1-5; weak D call: TRBD1 (5 bases). CDR1 and CDR2 from the germline V gene are KGHSH and LQKENI. V shed 4 bases and J shed 0 bases, with 10 bases lying between them. This CDR3 has 15 residues. CDR3 loop: CASSRGDYSNQPQHF. In DNA form, the CDR3 reads TGTGCCAGCTCACGGGGGGATTATAGCAATCAGCCCCAGCATTTT.

The chain joins TRBV6-5 to TRBJ1-3; perhaps TRBD1 as D (5 bases). CDR1 MNHEY and CDR2 SVGAGI come from the germline V gene. This CDR3 spans 15 amino acids. Deletions cut 10 bases from V and 8 bases from J, with 24 bases between. For the CDR3, the DNA is TGTGCCACCCTGCCTGGGAACTCAGGGATCCACACCATATATTTT. Residues: CATLPGNSGIHTIYF.

The chain's CDR3 is CASSFSDRLNQPQHF. The DNA of the CDR3 is TGTGCCAGCAGCTTCTCAGACAGGCTTAATCAGCCCCAGCATTTT. The chain joins TRBV7-9 to TRBJ1-5; a possible D gene is TRBD1 (6 bases). CDR1 and CDR2 from the germline V gene are SEHNR and FQNEAQ (reference sequence). The CDR3 runs 15 residues. The V end was cut by 3 bases, the J end by 4 bases, with 13 bases between.

The chain links TRBV7-9 to TRBJ1-3, with D possibly being TRBD1 (5 bases). The CDR3 loop spans 14 amino acids. Germline V gene sequence: CDR1 SEHNR, CDR2 FQNEAQ (reference sequence). Trimming pared 6 bases from V and 0 bases from J, leaving 9 bases between. The CDR3 nucleotides read TGTGCCAGCAGGCACGGGGGCTCTGGAAACACCATATATTTT. It codes for CASRHGGSGNTIYF.

The V call is TRBV5-4, the J call TRBJ2-1; 11 nucleotides line up with TRBD2. The V segment lost 3 bases and the J segment 7 bases; nucleotides outside the gene matches: 9. The length of the CDR3 is 16 residues. Germline V CDR1 and CDR2: SGHNT, YYREEE (reference sequence). CDR3 loop: CASSSLSGRAANEQFF. The CDR3 coding sequence is TGTGCCAGCAGCTCCCTTAGCGGGAGGGCCGCGAATGAGCAGTTCTTC. Variable domain in full (rest from reference TRBV5-4 and TRBJ2-1): ETGVTQSPTHLIKTRGQQVTLRCSSQSGHNTVSWYQQALGQGPQFIFQYYREEENGRGNFPPRFSGLQFPNYSSELNVNALELDDSALYLCASSSLSGRAANEQFFGPGTRLTVL.

The chain recombines TRBV6-5 with TRBJ1-1, with unresolved D. The CDR3 contains 13 residues. Germline CDR1 is MNHEY and CDR2 is SVGAGI. Between the trimmed V and J ends, which lost 2 bases and 7 bases, there was a span of 11 bases. The CDR3 loop is CASSYGPSLEAFF. The DNA of the CDR3 is TGTGCCAGCAGTTACGGTCCGAGCCTTGAAGCTTTCTTT.

This chain uses TRBV5-4 with TRBJ2-7, with D tentatively TRBD1 (5 bases). Germline loops: CDR1 SGHNT, CDR2 YYREEE (reference sequence). This CDR3 contains 15 residues. V dropped 4 bases and J dropped 2 bases, with 16 bases sitting between them. The CDR3 sequence is CASSPLPTATYEQYF. The CDR3 region has the DNA TGTGCCAGCAGCCCATTACCGACAGCAACCTACGAGCAGTACTTC.

The chain recombines TRBV7-3 with TRBJ2-3; 11 nucleotides match TRBD2. V trimming: 6 bases; J trimming: 5 bases; junction bases outside the gene matches: 13. This CDR3 contains 17 residues. Germline loops: CDR1 SGHTA, CDR2 FQGTGA. CDR3 DNA: TGTGCCAGCAGGCGTACACTAGCGGGAGTTTCGGGAGATACGCAGTATTTT. The encoded protein is CASRRTLAGVSGDTQYF.

The chain is built from TRBV27 and TRBJ2-1; 8 positions match TRBD1. The CDR3 loop spans 15 amino acids. Germline V gene data show CDR1 as MNHEY and CDR2 as SMNVEV (reference sequence). V dropped 1 base and J dropped 3; count of bases not matched to a gene: 2. The CDR3 here is CASSLLGTGYNEQFF. CDR3 DNA: TGTGCCAGCAGTTTATTAGGGACAGGCTACAATGAGCAGTTCTTC.